The entry that follows covers one T cell receptor beta chain sequence. This sample was included in a study of blood T cell repertoires in COVID-19. For the study at large: Sample material is recorded as cDNA or gDNA derived from T cells, B-cell-depleted T cells, or PBMCs.

The CDR3 contains 15 residues. The V gene's germline CDR1 is LNHDA and CDR2 SQIVND (reference sequence). Trimming removed 1 base from V and 7 bases from J, with 14 bases in between. TCRdb keeps only in-frame clones here, not all; method: immunoSEQ multiplex PCR. The sample lists 200,000 to 250,000 clones; approximately 81% were seen once. The J gene is TRBJ1-5, the V gene TRBV19, with D possibly matching TRBD1 (5 bases). The sample comprised peripheral blood. The sequence came from an elderly woman with acute or convalescent COVID-19. Here the CDR3 reads CASSIGPGRWQPQHF. The CDR3 region has the DNA TGTGCCAGTAGTATAGGTCCAGGGAGGTGGCAGCCCCAGCATTTT.